The clone carrying this TCR beta chain occurred a few times. Trimming removed 0 bases at V and 1 base at J, with 9 bases between. The CDR3 sequence is 15 residues long. CDR1 is MNHEY, CDR2 SVGAGI, per germline. Data came from immunoSEQ multiplex PCR; TCRdb stores just in-frame clones and leaves some out. The repertoire holds roughly 290,000 clones, over 75% seen once, with under 15% in the top ten. The sample originates from a study of blood T cell repertoires in COVID-19. On the study more broadly: Sites in the United States, Italy and Spain provided acute and convalescent COVID-19 samples. Nucleic acid was either cDNA or gDNA, and it came from T cells, B-cell-depleted T cells, or PBMCs.

Sequencing input: peripheral blood. The receptor comes from an older woman with acute or convalescent COVID-19. V is TRBV6-5 and J is TRBJ1-2; D might be TRBD1 (6 bases). The DNA for the CDR3 is TGTGCCAGCAGTTACTCCCAGGGGAATAACTATGGCTACACCTTC. The encoded protein is CASSYSQGNNYGYTF.